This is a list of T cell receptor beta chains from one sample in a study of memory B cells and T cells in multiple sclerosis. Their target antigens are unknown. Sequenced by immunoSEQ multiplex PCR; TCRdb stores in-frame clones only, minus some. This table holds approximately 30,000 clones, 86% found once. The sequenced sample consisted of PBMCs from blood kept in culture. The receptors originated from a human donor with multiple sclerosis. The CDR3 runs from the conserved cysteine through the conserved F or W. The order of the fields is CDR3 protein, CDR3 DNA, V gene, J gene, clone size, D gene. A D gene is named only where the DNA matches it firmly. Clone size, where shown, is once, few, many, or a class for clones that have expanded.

CASSLSANSPLHF	TGTGCCAGCAGCTTATCTGCTAATTCACCCCTCCACTTT	TRBV7-6	TRBJ1-6	few	NA
CASSLVGSGNTIYF	TGCGCCAGCAGCTTGGTGGGCTCTGGAAACACCATATATTTT	TRBV5-1	TRBJ1-3	NA	NA
CASSLLGNQPQHF	TGTGCCAGCAGCCTCTTGGGCAATCAGCCCCAGCATTTT	TRBV5-6	TRBJ1-5	once	NA
CASSEGSGTGEKLFF	TGTGCCAGCAGCGAAGGATCCGGGACAGGGGAAAAACTGTTTTTT	TRBV7-9	TRBJ1-4	NA	TRBD1
CASSLGGTGDYGYTF	TGTGCCAGCAGCTTAGGCGGTACAGGAGACTATGGCTACACCTTC	TRBV7-6	TRBJ1-2	NA	NA
CAISDLAGGVDEQYF	TGTGCCATCAGTGATTTGGCGGGAGGAGTGGACGAGCAGTACTTC	TRBV10-3	TRBJ2-7	NA	TRBD2
CASSQGAAGNTIYF	TGCGCCAGCAGCCAGGGGGCTGCTGGAAACACCATATATTTT	TRBV4-1	TRBJ1-3	NA	NA
CASRVTPRQGAYGYTF	TGTGCCAGCAGAGTGACACCCCGACAGGGGGCATATGGCTACACCTTC	TRBV2	TRBJ1-2	NA	TRBD1
CASTTEGTQETQYF	TGTGCCAGCACAACAGAGGGGACGCAAGAGACCCAGTACTTC	TRBV6-9	TRBJ2-5	NA	NA
CASKQGYEQYF	TGTGCCAGTAAACAGGGGTACGAGCAGTACTTC	TRBV2	TRBJ2-7	NA	TRBD1
CASSVTGGGTEAFF	TGTGCCAGCAGCGTGACAGGGGGTGGCACTGAAGCTTTCTTT	TRBV7-9	TRBJ1-1	NA	TRBD1
CASSIDWVSNQPQHF	TGTGCCAGTAGTATAGATTGGGTGTCGAATCAGCCCCAGCATTTT	TRBV19	TRBJ1-5	NA	NA
CASRGLAGDTGADTQYF	TGTGCCAGCAGGGGGCTAGCGGGAGACACTGGCGCAGATACGCAGTATTTT	TRBV5-4	TRBJ2-3	NA	TRBD2
CASSSPPQGDTGELFF	TGTGCCAGCAGCTCCCCTCCACAGGGAGACACCGGGGAGCTGTTTTTT	TRBV7-9	TRBJ2-2	NA	NA
CASSQDLRGVGSPLHF	TGTGCCAGCAGCCAAGATCTAAGAGGGGTTGGCTCACCCCTCCACTTT	TRBV14	TRBJ1-6	NA	NA
CASSLGRGQGLSSYEQYF	TGCGCCAGCAGCTTAGGCCGGGGACAGGGACTGAGCTCCTACGAGCAGTACTTC	TRBV5-1	TRBJ2-7	NA	TRBD1
CASSLYGTNEKLFF	TGTGCCAGCAGCTTGTACGGTACTAATGAAAAACTGTTTTTT	TRBV5-4	TRBJ1-4	NA	NA
CASSYSNQVYGYTF	TGTGCCAGCAGTTACTCCAACCAGGTCTATGGCTACACCTTC	TRBV6-5	TRBJ1-2	once	NA
CASSLTDRGNTEAFF	TGTGCCAGCAGCTTAACGGACAGGGGGAACACTGAAGCTTTCTTT	TRBV7-3	TRBJ1-1	NA	TRBD1
CASSSQNEETQYF	TGCGCCAGCAGCTCCCAAAATGAAGAGACCCAGTACTTC	TRBV5-1	TRBJ2-5	NA	NA
CASSISGAFYNEQFF	TGTGCCAGTAGTATCTCCGGGGCCTTCTACAATGAGCAGTTCTTC	TRBV19	TRBJ2-1	NA	NA
CASSSGSTDTQYF	TGTGCCAGTAGTAGCGGCAGCACAGATACGCAGTATTTT	TRBV19	TRBJ2-3	NA	NA
CASSPPGQGAGTGELFF	TGTGCCAGCAGCCCGCCGGGACAGGGGGCAGGCACCGGGGAGCTGTTTTTT	TRBV7-2	TRBJ2-2	NA	TRBD1
CASSRNLGQRFYGYTF	TGTGCCAGTAGTAGGAATTTGGGACAGCGCTTCTATGGCTACACCTTC	TRBV19	TRBJ1-2	NA	TRBD1